A selection of T cell receptor beta chains follows, all from one sample in a study of tumor-infiltrating lymphocytes in primary liver carcinoma. TCRdb fed the multiplex PCR reads into MiXCR, producing one record per CDR3 protein. The data hold about 21,000 distinct CDR3 sequences, with around 79% observed a single time. Specimen: liver tumor tissue from sampling region 1. The receptors were gathered from a woman aged 25 to 45 with primary liver carcinoma and hepatitis B virus infection. Both conserved end residues are part of each CDR3. The D gene is left open where the match is weak. The size entry is marked missing in some rows and otherwise reads once, few, many or a size class.

d_call	v_call	j_call	clone_size	cdr3_aa	cdr3_nt
.	TRBV29-1	TRBJ2-7	.	CSTMTSGTGTPYEQYF	TGCAGCACTATGACATCTGGGACCGGCACTCCCTACGAGCAGTACTTC
TRBD2	TRBV12-5	TRBJ2-5	.	CASGLVGGSFHQETQYF	TGTGCTAGTGGTTTGGTCGGGGGGAGCTTCCACCAAGAGACCCAGTACTTC
.	TRBV29-1	TRBJ1-2	.	CSIEDQSSYTF	TGCAGCATTGAAGATCAGAGCAGCTATACCTTC
.	TRBV6-5	TRBJ2-4	.	CATSRGLINIQYF	TGTGCCACCAGTAGGGGCCTGATAAACATTCAGTACTTC
.	TRBV11-2	TRBJ2-7	once	CASKIAGIYGQYF	TGTGCCAGCAAGATTGCGGGGATCTACGGGCAGTATTTC
.	TRBV28	TRBJ2-1	.	CDSSSLGSRRNEQFF	TGTGACAGCAGTTCCCTTGGGAGCAGGAGGAATGAGCAGTTCTTC
.	TRBV28	TRBJ2-6	.	CTSRVLGTPWANVLTF	TGTACCAGCAGAGTGTTGGGGACCCCGTGGGCCAACGTCCTGACTTTC
TRBD2	TRBV4-1	TRBJ2-1	.	CASSFGLGRRGEQFF	TGCGCCAGCAGCTTCGGACTCGGGAGGAGAGGGGAGCAGTTCTTC
TRBD1	TRBV29-1	TRBJ2-5	many	CSVEADRGRAETQYF	TGCAGCGTTGAAGCGGACAGGGGGCGAGCAGAGACCCAGTACTTC
.	TRBV11-2	TRBJ2-7	.	CAGSQIRGADPYYKQYF	TGTGCCGGCAGTCAGATCAGGGGAGCCGATCCCTACTACAAGCAGTACTTC
.	TRBV11-2	TRBJ1-6	.	CASPITHGTNSPLHF	TGTGCCAGCCCAATCACCCATGGGACTAATTCACCGCTCCACTTT
TRBD2	TRBV29-1	TRBJ2-5	.	CSVGLSGRGEETKYF	TGCAGTGTTGGATTGAGCGGGAGGGGAGAAGAGACCAAGTACTTC
.	TRBV9	TRBJ2-2	many	CASSVEQGTGELFF	TGTGCCAGCAGCGTCGAACAGGGCACCGGGGAGCTGTTTTTT
TRBD2	TRBV7-8	TRBJ2-7	.	CASSPLLAGECLEQYF	TGTGCCAGCAGCCCATTACTAGCGGGTGAATGCCTCGAGCAGTACTTC
.	TRBV6-5	TRBJ2-4	.	CTTSRGMRIIQYF	TGTACCACTAGTAGGGGCATGAGAATCATTCAGTACTTC
TRBD2	TRBV29-1	TRBJ2-1	.	CSVHPASGTSRKSAQFF	TGCAGCGTCCACCCGGCTAGCGGGACGTCCCGAAAGAGTGCGCAGTTCTTC
TRBD1	TRBV11-2	TRBJ1-1	.	CAGRYTGGRAELFF	TGTGCCGGCAGATATACAGGGGGGAGGGCTGAACTTTTCTTT
.	TRBV6-1	TRBJ2-7	.	CASTRITDYEQYF	TGTGCCAGCACCCGAATTACTGACTACGAGCAGTACTTC
.	TRBV2	TRBJ2-1	.	CAGLVSSYNELFF	TGTGCCGGTCTAGTCAGCTCCTATAATGAGCTATTCTTC
.	TRBV11-2	TRBJ2-3	.	CASNLEAGGTDTQYF	TGTGCCAGCAACTTAGAGGCTGGTGGGACGGATACGCAGTATTTT
.	TRBV28	TRBJ2-6	.	CVSSLYSTSGANVLTF	TGTGTCAGCAGTTTATACAGCACCTCTGGGGCCAACGTTCTGACTTTC
.	TRBV11-3	TRBJ2-1	once	CTSSSRGHGFLDEQLF	TGTACCAGCAGTTCAAGGGGACACGGCTTCTTGGATGAGCAGCTCTTC
.	TRBV6-5	TRBJ2-7	.	CASSYKDNSSYEQYF	TGTGCCAGCAGTTACAAGGACAACAGTTCCTATGAGCAGTACTTC
.	TRBV5-5	TRBJ2-3	.	CASSFDAKGNTDTQYF	TGTGCCAGCAGCTTTGACGCGAAGGGGAACACAGATACGCAGTATTTT
TRBD1	TRBV11-2	TRBJ2-3	.	CACSRTRQGRGDTYYF	TGTGCCTGCAGCCGGACGCGACAGGGAAGGGGAGATACGTACTATTTT
.	TRBV11-1	TRBJ2-2	.	CANSLVVGTNTVELFF	TGTGCCAACAGCTTAGTGGTGGGTACGAACACCGTGGAGCTGTTTTTT
.	TRBV6-5	TRBJ2-4	.	CATSRDMRNIQYF	TGTGCCACTAGTAGGGACATGAGAAATATTCAGTACTTC
.	TRBV5-4	TRBJ1-6	.	CATSSQNRGFADSPLHF	TGTGCCACCAGCTCACAAAACCGTGGGTTTGCGGATTCACCCCTCCACTTC
TRBD2	TRBV11-2	TRBJ2-1	.	CASNLDIGLALGEQVF	TGTGCCAGCAACTTGGATATCGGACTAGCCTTGGGTGAGCAGGTCTTC
TRBD1	TRBV11-2	TRBJ1-2	.	CAITQGGCGGHTF	TGTGCCATCACTCAGGGGGGGTGTGGAGGCCACACCTTC
TRBD2	TRBV4-1	TRBJ2-3	.	CASSRTPLAGGTDTQYF	TGCGCCAGCAGCCGTACCCCCCTAGCGGGAGGTACAGATACGCAGTATTTT
.	TRBV6-5	TRBJ2-1	.	CATSSLRGNEQFF	TGTGCCACTAGCTCCCTTAGGGGGAATGAGCAGTTCTTC